One sample yielded the 15 T cell receptor beta chains listed below, sequenced in a study of beta chain features in type 1 diabetes. Expressed TCRB transcripts got sequenced, as all isolated RNA was reverse transcribed. Repertoires were generated with immunoSEQ multiplex PCR, while TCRdb's copy carries only in-frame clones and drops some. The sample comprises 970,000 or so clones, roughly a sixth of which are singletons, and 0.023% rests with the top ten. Material for sequencing was naive CD4+ T cells from blood. These receptor sequences come from a woman in her late teens or twenties in good health.

In its sample, this clone was seen a few times. The chain links TRBV28 to TRBJ2-7; TRBD2 aligns across 13 bases. V gave up 5 bases and J gave up 6 bases; unmatched junction bases: 4. The CDR3 extends over 14 amino acids. Germline V gene data show CDR1 as MDHEN and CDR2 as SYDVKM. In DNA form, the CDR3 reads TGTGCCAGCAGTCCGGGACTAGCGGGATTCGAGCAGTACTTC. Protein: CASSPGLAGFEQYF.

This rearrangement joins TRBV2 to TRBJ1-4; 9 bases match TRBD1. Germline-derived CDR1 and CDR2 are SNHLY and FYNNEI. The CDR3 covers 14 residues. J gave up 5 bases and V 8 bases, and 6 bases lay outside the gene matches. CDR3 loop: CASAPGTGNEKLFF. CDR3 bases: TGTGCCAGCGCCCCCGGGACAGGGAATGAAAAACTGTTTTTT.

The rearrangement links TRBV28 to TRBJ1-2; TRBD1 aligns across 7 bases. Per the germline V gene, CDR1 is MDHEN and CDR2 is SYDVKM. This CDR3 is 14 amino acids long. Germline trimming cut 2 bases from V and 6 bases from J; bases unmatched to any gene: 6. The CDR3, as DNA: TGTGCCAGCAGTTTAAAGACAGGGTCGGATGGCTACACCTTC. It is translated as CASSLKTGSDGYTF.

The chain is built from TRBV4-2 and TRBJ1-2, with D perhaps matching TRBD1 (5 bases). The length of the CDR3 is 16 residues. V was shortened by 1 base and J by 6 bases, with 18 bases between the two germline ends. Germline V gene lookup returns CDR1 LGHNA and CDR2 YNFKEQ. The CDR3 DNA follows: TGTGCCAGCAGCCAAGTCTCTGGGGCAGGGAGGGATGGCTACACCTTC. The encoded protein is CASSQVSGAGRDGYTF.

This clone occurred a few times. The chain is built from TRBV28 and TRBJ2-5, with 7 bases that match TRBD2. Germline V gives CDR1 MDHEN, CDR2 SYDVKM. CDR3 length equals 13 residues. Trimming removed 8 bases from V and 2 bases from J; junction bases left unmatched: 5. CDR3 sequence reads: CASERGEQETQYF. The CDR3 DNA follows: TGTGCCAGCGAACGGGGGGAACAAGAGACCCAGTACTTC.

This clone appeared a few times. The chain combines TRBV14 with TRBJ2-5; D may be TRBD2 (5 bases). The better agreement between TRBJ2-7 and the DNA end casts doubt on the J call. This CDR3 has 16 residues. CDR1 and CDR2 (germline): SGHDN, FVKESK. DNA for the CDR3: TGTGCCAGCAGCCAAGTTCGGTCTACTAGTTCTGACGAGCAGTACTTC. Protein: CASSQVRSTSSDEQYF.

This clone was seen only a few times. The chain uses TRBV11-2 and TRBJ2-1; maybe TRBD2 (6 bases). CDR3 length: 14 amino acids. Trimming stripped 5 bases from V and 0 bases from J, with 8 bases between. Germline V gene data show CDR1 as SGHAT and CDR2 as FQNNGV. The CDR3, as DNA: TGTGCCAGCAGCCTGGGACTCTCCTACAATGAGCAGTTCTTC. This sequence encodes CASSLGLSYNEQFF.

The chain links TRBV6-5 to TRBJ2-3, with D unclear. The CDR3 loop spans 11 amino acids. CDR1 and CDR2 (germline): MNHEY, SVGAGI. The germline V and J ends were trimmed by 11 bases and 0 bases, with 6 bases remaining between them. The CDR3 bases are TGTGCCGAAGGCAGCACAGATACGCAGTATTTT. Translating it yields CAEGSTDTQYF.

V and J are TRBV4-2 and TRBJ2-5; TRBD1 matches at 10 bases. Per the germline V gene, CDR1 is LGHNA and CDR2 is YNFKEQ. The CDR3 loop spans 16 amino acids. V was pared by 0 bases and J by 2 bases, with 3 bases of the junction left unmatched. CDR3 residues: CASSQEGQGVQETQYF. The CDR3 nucleotides are TGTGCCAGCAGCCAAGAAGGACAGGGGGTGCAAGAGACCCAGTACTTC.

This clone showed up just a few times. The chain is built from TRBV5-8 and TRBJ1-1, with D unresolved. Germline CDR1 SGHTS, CDR2 YDEGEE. Trimming removed 1 base at V and 1 base at J, with 8 bases between. The CDR3 is made up of 14 amino acids. The CDR3 sequence is CASSLSPANTEAFF. CDR3 DNA sequence: TGTGCCAGCAGCTTGTCTCCAGCGAACACTGAAGCTTTCTTT.

The chain recombines TRBV18 with TRBJ2-7; 13 bases fit TRBD2. This CDR3 is 15 amino acids long. Germline V CDR1 and CDR2: KGHSH, LQKENI. Germline trimming cut 4 bases from V and 6 bases from J; bases unmatched to any gene: 6. The CDR3 region is CASSQGLAGVGEQYF. The CDR3 DNA reads TGTGCCAGCTCACAAGGACTAGCGGGAGTCGGCGAGCAGTACTTC.

The V gene is TRBV15, the J gene TRBJ2-7, with D uncertain. Germline loops: CDR1 LNHNV, CDR2 YYDKDF (reference sequence). V gave up 1 base and J gave up 3 bases, with 10 bases separating them. The CDR3 runs 14 residues. The CDR3: CATSRAGYYYEQYF. Written as DNA, the CDR3 is TGTGCCACCAGCAGAGCCGGGTATTACTACGAGCAGTACTTC.

The chain is built from TRBV28 and TRBJ1-2, with D possibly matching TRBD1 (5 bases). This CDR3 region has 14 residues. Trimming removed 6 bases from V and 5 bases from J, with 16 bases in between. The V gene's germline CDR1 is MDHEN and CDR2 SYDVKM. The CDR3, as DNA: TGTGCCAGCAGCCTCGGCTACAGGAAATATGGCTACACCTTC. This translates into CASSLGYRKYGYTF.

The V gene is TRBV6-6, the J gene TRBJ2-2; TRBD2 matches 8 bases. J lost 5 bases, V lost 6 bases, and 11 bases had no gene match. The CDR3 consists of 16 residues. Germline values: CDR1 MNHNY, CDR2 SVGAGI (reference sequence). The CDR3 reads CASSVLAAARTGELFF. The CDR3 DNA reads as TGTGCCAGCAGCGTACTAGCGGCTGCGAGGACCGGGGAGCTGTTTTTT.

This clone was counted a few times. This chain links TRBV27 with TRBJ2-1; 9 bases map to TRBD2. CDR1 and CDR2 from the germline V gene are MNHEY and SMNVEV (reference sequence). CDR3 length: 16 residues. J lost 3 bases, V lost 6 bases, and 9 bases had no gene match. CDR3 sequence (DNA): TGTGCCAGCAGAAGAGGCGGGAGGGTGAACTACAATGAGCAGTTCTTC. This translates into CASRRGGRVNYNEQFF.